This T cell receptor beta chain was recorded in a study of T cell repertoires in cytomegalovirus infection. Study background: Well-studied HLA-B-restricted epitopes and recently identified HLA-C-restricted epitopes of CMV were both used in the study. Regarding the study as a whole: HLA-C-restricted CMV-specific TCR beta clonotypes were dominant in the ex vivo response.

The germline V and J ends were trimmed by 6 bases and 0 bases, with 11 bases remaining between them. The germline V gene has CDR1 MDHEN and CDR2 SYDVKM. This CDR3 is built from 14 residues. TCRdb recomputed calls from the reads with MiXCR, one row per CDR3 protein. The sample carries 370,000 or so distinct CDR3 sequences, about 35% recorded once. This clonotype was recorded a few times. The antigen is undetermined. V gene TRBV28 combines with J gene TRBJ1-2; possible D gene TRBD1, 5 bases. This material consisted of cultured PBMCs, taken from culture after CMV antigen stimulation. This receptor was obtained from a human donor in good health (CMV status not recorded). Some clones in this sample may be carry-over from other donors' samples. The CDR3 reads CASSGGTANYGYTF. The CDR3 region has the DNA TGTGCCAGCAGCGGGGGGACGGCTAACTATGGCTACACCTTC.